The entry below describes one TCR beta chain. This CDR3 comprises 14 residues. From germline, CDR1 is ENHRY and CDR2 SYGVKD. V lost 7 bases, J lost 3 bases, and 15 bases lay in between. This entry belongs to a study of blood T cell repertoires in COVID-19. Overall study: Collection of acute and convalescent COVID-19 samples took place in the United States, Italy and Spain. In each case, the material was cDNA or gDNA derived from T cells, B-cell-depleted T cells, or PBMCs.

In the original analysis: It was from reference gene primer amplification that nucleated cell counts were estimated. The method was immunoSEQ multiplex PCR; TCRdb's version includes in-frame clones alone and lacks a portion of them. V, J and clone size were drawn from that table, and D and trimming were deduced from the DNA. The sample contains some 20,000 clones, about 81% of which appear only once. Sequencing input: peripheral blood. This sequence joins TRBV10-3 and TRBJ1-2; D gene ambiguous. The receptor was isolated from a man aged 60-69 years with acute or convalescent COVID-19. CDR3: CAIKRELGDYGYTF. The CDR3 DNA reads as TGTGCCATCAAAAGGGAGCTGGGAGACTATGGCTACACCTTC.